The rows below give T cell receptor beta chains drawn from one sample of a study of CD8 T cells in Susac syndrome. Using its own MiXCR run on the immunoSEQ multiplex PCR reads, TCRdb lists one record per CDR3 protein. The table includes about 77,000 distinct CDR3 sequences, 93% detected once. Sequencing input: CD4+ T cells from PBMCs. The receptor set was obtained from a human donor with Susac syndrome. The CDR3 runs from the conserved cysteine through the conserved F or W. The order of the fields is V gene, J gene, D gene, clone size, CDR3 length, CDR3 DNA, CDR3 protein. The D gene is left open where the match is weak. The size of a clone is reported for some rows only, either as once, few or many, or as a class for expanded clones.

V gene: TRBV20-1; J gene: TRBJ2-5; D gene: TRBD2; clone size: once; CDR3 length: 14; CDR3 DNA: TGCAGTGCCCTCGGGGGGGCAGTACGGGAGACCCAGTACTTC; CDR3 protein: CSALGGAVRETQYF
V gene: TRBV7-2; J gene: TRBJ2-7; D gene: TRBD2; clone size: NA; CDR3 length: 16; CDR3 DNA: TGTGCCAGCAGCCCCCGGAGGAGCGGGGGGACGAGGGAGCAGTACTTC; CDR3 protein: CASSPRRSGGTREQYF
V gene: TRBV29-1; J gene: TRBJ2-7; D gene: TRBD2; clone size: NA; CDR3 length: 15; CDR3 DNA: TGCAGCGTGGCGCCCCGGCTAGCGGGAGATTACGAGCAGTACTTC; CDR3 protein: CSVAPRLAGDYEQYF
V gene: TRBV7-2; J gene: TRBJ2-7; D gene: NA; clone size: NA; CDR3 length: 13; CDR3 DNA: TGTGCCAGCAGCGCGAGGGGGGGCTACGAGCAGTACTTC; CDR3 protein: CASSARGGYEQYF
V gene: TRBV7-8; J gene: TRBJ1-3; D gene: NA; clone size: NA; CDR3 length: 16; CDR3 DNA: TGTGCCAGCACCACACCAAGAGGGGTAGCTGGAAACACCATATATTTT; CDR3 protein: CASTTPRGVAGNTIYF
V gene: TRBV20-1; J gene: TRBJ2-7; D gene: TRBD1; clone size: NA; CDR3 length: 12; CDR3 DNA: TGCAGTGCTGACAGGGTAGTTGCGGAGCAGTACTTC; CDR3 protein: CSADRVVAEQYF
V gene: TRBV20-1; J gene: TRBJ1-1; D gene: NA; clone size: NA; CDR3 length: 12; CDR3 DNA: TGCAGTGCTAGAGATGAGGATAAAAAAGCTTTCTTT; CDR3 protein: CSARDEDKKAFF
V gene: TRBV18; J gene: TRBJ2-5; D gene: NA; clone size: NA; CDR3 length: 14; CDR3 DNA: TGTGCCAGCTCACCCGGACCGTCCCAAGAGACCCAGTACTTC; CDR3 protein: CASSPGPSQETQYF
V gene: TRBV2; J gene: TRBJ1-1; D gene: NA; clone size: NA; CDR3 length: 15; CDR3 DNA: TGTGCCAGCAGCGTAAACGACAGCCCGAACACTGAAGCTTTCTTT; CDR3 protein: CASSVNDSPNTEAFF
V gene: TRBV5-6; J gene: TRBJ2-7; D gene: NA; clone size: few; CDR3 length: 14; CDR3 DNA: TGTGCCAGCAGCTCCAGGAGGGGAGTCGACGAGCAGTACTTC; CDR3 protein: CASSSRRGVDEQYF
V gene: TRBV20-1; J gene: TRBJ2-2; D gene: NA; clone size: NA; CDR3 length: 12; CDR3 DNA: TGCAGTGCCGACCGGGTCACCGGGGAGCTGTTTTTT; CDR3 protein: CSADRVTGELFF
V gene: TRBV6-2/TRBV6-3; J gene: TRBJ2-1; D gene: NA; clone size: NA; CDR3 length: 14; CDR3 DNA: TGTGCCAGCAGTTACGACCTAGCCGTCAATGAGCAGTTCTTC; CDR3 protein: CASSYDLAVNEQFF
V gene: TRBV20-1; J gene: TRBJ1-4; D gene: NA; clone size: NA; CDR3 length: 15; CDR3 DNA: TGCAGTGCTAGGACCCCCGGCGGGGGCAATGAAAAACTGTTTTTT; CDR3 protein: CSARTPGGGNEKLFF
V gene: TRBV20-1; J gene: TRBJ2-5; D gene: NA; clone size: NA; CDR3 length: 10; CDR3 DNA: TGCAGTGCTGGCCAAGAGACCCAGTACTTC; CDR3 protein: CSAGQETQYF
V gene: TRBV30; J gene: TRBJ2-7; D gene: NA; clone size: NA; CDR3 length: 12; CDR3 DNA: TGTGCCTGGACACCTAGCCTCTACGAGCAGTACTTC; CDR3 protein: CAWTPSLYEQYF
V gene: TRBV6-2/TRBV6-3; J gene: TRBJ2-7; D gene: NA; clone size: NA; CDR3 length: 13; CDR3 DNA: TGTGCCAGCAACAACGCGGGGTCTAGCGAGCAGTACTTC; CDR3 protein: CASNNAGSSEQYF
V gene: TRBV29-1; J gene: TRBJ2-7; D gene: NA; clone size: NA; CDR3 length: 14; CDR3 DNA: TGCAGCGTTGGCCCCAGGGCAGGGGCCTACGAGCAGTACTTC; CDR3 protein: CSVGPRAGAYEQYF
V gene: TRBV7-6; J gene: TRBJ2-1; D gene: TRBD2; clone size: NA; CDR3 length: 20; CDR3 DNA: TGTGCCAGCAGCTCAGTTTTGGGGACTAGCGGGGGGAGCTCCTACAATGAGCAGTTCTTC; CDR3 protein: CASSSVLGTSGGSSYNEQFF
V gene: TRBV20-1; J gene: TRBJ1-4; D gene: NA; clone size: NA; CDR3 length: 14; CDR3 DNA: TGCAGTGCTAGAGATTGGGTAGGCGAAGAAAAACTGTTTTTT; CDR3 protein: CSARDWVGEEKLFF
V gene: TRBV7-2; J gene: TRBJ2-1; D gene: TRBD2; clone size: NA; CDR3 length: 15; CDR3 DNA: TGTGCCAGCAGCCATCAGCGGGAGCCCTACAATGAGCAGTTCTTC; CDR3 protein: CASSHQREPYNEQFF
V gene: TRBV30; J gene: TRBJ2-1; D gene: NA; clone size: NA; CDR3 length: 13; CDR3 DNA: TGTGCCTGGAGTGGTCAAGCTAACAATGAGCAGTTCTTC; CDR3 protein: CAWSGQANNEQFF
V gene: TRBV29-1; J gene: TRBJ1-1; D gene: NA; clone size: NA; CDR3 length: 12; CDR3 DNA: TGCAGCGTTGAGGGGATATTCACTGAAGCTTTCTTT; CDR3 protein: CSVEGIFTEAFF
V gene: TRBV20-1; J gene: TRBJ1-4; D gene: NA; clone size: once; CDR3 length: 13; CDR3 DNA: TGCAGTGCTAGGGGTGCAACTAATGAAAAACTGTTTTTT; CDR3 protein: CSARGATNEKLFF
V gene: TRBV2; J gene: TRBJ2-2; D gene: NA; clone size: NA; CDR3 length: 14; CDR3 DNA: TGTGCCAGCAGGCGGGGCGCGAACACCGGGGAGCTGTTTTTT; CDR3 protein: CASRRGANTGELFF
V gene: TRBV20-1; J gene: TRBJ2-5; D gene: NA; clone size: once; CDR3 length: 12; CDR3 DNA: TGCAGTGCACCCTGGCTTGGGGCGACCCAGTACTTC; CDR3 protein: CSAPWLGATQYF
V gene: TRBV9; J gene: TRBJ1-2; D gene: NA; clone size: NA; CDR3 length: 13; CDR3 DNA: TGTGCCAGCAGCCGAGACTGGGGGAGAGGCTACACCTTC; CDR3 protein: CASSRDWGRGYTF
V gene: TRBV12-3/TRBV12-4; J gene: TRBJ2-7; D gene: NA; clone size: NA; CDR3 length: 13; CDR3 DNA: TGTGCCAGCAGAATTACAGGGACCTACGAGCAGTACTTC; CDR3 protein: CASRITGTYEQYF
V gene: TRBV20-1; J gene: TRBJ1-4; D gene: NA; clone size: NA; CDR3 length: 13; CDR3 DNA: TGCAGTGCTCGGTCGGTTCCTAATGAAAAACTGTTTTTT; CDR3 protein: CSARSVPNEKLFF
V gene: TRBV7-2; J gene: TRBJ2-4; D gene: TRBD2; clone size: NA; CDR3 length: 17; CDR3 DNA: TGTGCCAGCAGCCCTACTGTAGCGGGCCCGGAAGGAAACATTCAGTACTTC; CDR3 protein: CASSPTVAGPEGNIQYF
V gene: TRBV12-3/TRBV12-4; J gene: TRBJ1-2; D gene: NA; clone size: NA; CDR3 length: 13; CDR3 DNA: TGTGCCAGCAGTTTAGGGGAGTACTATGGCTACACCTTC; CDR3 protein: CASSLGEYYGYTF
V gene: TRBV6-2/TRBV6-3; J gene: TRBJ2-7; D gene: TRBD1; clone size: once; CDR3 length: 16; CDR3 DNA: TGTGCCAGCAGTTCCCCCGCGGGACAGGGCACCTACGAGCAGTACTTC; CDR3 protein: CASSSPAGQGTYEQYF
V gene: TRBV7-6; J gene: TRBJ1-4; D gene: NA; clone size: once; CDR3 length: 13; CDR3 DNA: TGTGCCAGCAGCTCATTGACAGGTGAAAAACTGTTTTTT; CDR3 protein: CASSSLTGEKLFF
V gene: TRBV7-2; J gene: TRBJ2-7; D gene: NA; clone size: NA; CDR3 length: 16; CDR3 DNA: TGTGCCAGCAGCTTAGGGGGCAGGACCTACTCCTACGAGCAGTACTTC; CDR3 protein: CASSLGGRTYSYEQYF
V gene: TRBV29-1; J gene: TRBJ2-4; D gene: NA; clone size: medium-sized; CDR3 length: 12; CDR3 DNA: TGCAGCCACATCGGGGCCAAAAACATTCAGTACTTC; CDR3 protein: CSHIGAKNIQYF
V gene: TRBV10-3; J gene: TRBJ2-3; D gene: NA; clone size: NA; CDR3 length: 15; CDR3 DNA: TGTGCCATCAGTGAGTTGCCCGTCTCCACAGATACGCAGTATTTT; CDR3 protein: CAISELPVSTDTQYF
V gene: TRBV7-2; J gene: TRBJ2-5; D gene: TRBD2; clone size: few; CDR3 length: 17; CDR3 DNA: TGTGCCAGCAGCTTGGGCACTAGCGGGAGTCCCCAAGAGACCCAGTACTTC; CDR3 protein: CASSLGTSGSPQETQYF
V gene: TRBV7-9; J gene: TRBJ2-1; D gene: NA; clone size: NA; CDR3 length: 17; CDR3 DNA: TGTGCCAGCAGCTTTCGTACCGGGCAGGGTTCTGTCAATGAGCAGTTCTTC; CDR3 protein: CASSFRTGQGSVNEQFF
V gene: TRBV25-1; J gene: TRBJ2-1; D gene: TRBD2; clone size: NA; CDR3 length: 15; CDR3 DNA: TGTGCCAGCAGTGAAGCAGCGGGGGGGTACAATGAGCAGTTCTTC; CDR3 protein: CASSEAAGGYNEQFF
V gene: TRBV3-1; J gene: TRBJ2-6; D gene: NA; clone size: NA; CDR3 length: 16; CDR3 DNA: TGTGCCAGCAGCCGGTCTCAGGGATCTGGGGCCAACGTCCTGACTTTC; CDR3 protein: CASSRSQGSGANVLTF
V gene: TRBV20-1; J gene: TRBJ1-2; D gene: NA; clone size: NA; CDR3 length: 14; CDR3 DNA: TGCAGTGCCCATTTCGGGGGGGGCAACTATGGCTACACCTTC; CDR3 protein: CSAHFGGGNYGYTF
V gene: TRBV6-6; J gene: TRBJ1-5; D gene: NA; clone size: NA; CDR3 length: 12; CDR3 DNA: TGTGCCAGCACACAACTCAATCAGCCCCAGCATTTT; CDR3 protein: CASTQLNQPQHF
V gene: TRBV12-3/TRBV12-4; J gene: TRBJ2-5; D gene: NA; clone size: once; CDR3 length: 15; CDR3 DNA: TGTGCCAGCAGTTTCCGAGACGGCATACAAGAGACCCAGTACTTC; CDR3 protein: CASSFRDGIQETQYF
V gene: TRBV5-4; J gene: TRBJ2-4; D gene: NA; clone size: NA; CDR3 length: 13; CDR3 DNA: TGTGCCAGCAGCCCCCCAAAGGAAACCATTCAGTACTTC; CDR3 protein: CASSPPKETIQYF
V gene: TRBV20-1; J gene: TRBJ2-7; D gene: NA; clone size: NA; CDR3 length: 12; CDR3 DNA: TGCAGTGCTAGAGAGGACAGTATCGAGCAGTACTTC; CDR3 protein: CSAREDSIEQYF
V gene: TRBV19; J gene: TRBJ2-7; D gene: TRBD2; clone size: once; CDR3 length: 14; CDR3 DNA: TGTGCCAGTAGTTCCGGGAGGTTCTCCTACGAGCAGTACTTC; CDR3 protein: CASSSGRFSYEQYF
V gene: TRBV4-1; J gene: TRBJ1-4; D gene: NA; clone size: once; CDR3 length: 16; CDR3 DNA: TGCGCCAGCAGCCGAGAGGCAACAGGGTTCAGCGAAAAACTGTTTTTT; CDR3 protein: CASSREATGFSEKLFF
V gene: TRBV2; J gene: TRBJ2-7; D gene: TRBD2; clone size: NA; CDR3 length: 16; CDR3 DNA: TGTGCCAGCAGACTAGGGGGACTAGCGGGACGCTACGAGCAGTACTTC; CDR3 protein: CASRLGGLAGRYEQYF
V gene: TRBV5-1; J gene: TRBJ2-1; D gene: TRBD1; clone size: NA; CDR3 length: 15; CDR3 DNA: TGCGCCAGCAGCGCAAGGACAGGGAACTACAATGAGCAGTTCTTC; CDR3 protein: CASSARTGNYNEQFF
V gene: TRBV5-4; J gene: TRBJ2-5; D gene: NA; clone size: NA; CDR3 length: 14; CDR3 DNA: TGTGCCAGCAGCTTGGATCGGGAACGGGAGACCCAGTACTTC; CDR3 protein: CASSLDRERETQYF
V gene: TRBV5-5; J gene: TRBJ1-2; D gene: TRBD1; clone size: NA; CDR3 length: 13; CDR3 DNA: TGTGCCAGCAGCTTACCGGGACAGTATGGCTACACCTTC; CDR3 protein: CASSLPGQYGYTF
V gene: TRBV5-1; J gene: TRBJ2-1; D gene: TRBD2; clone size: NA; CDR3 length: 16; CDR3 DNA: TGCGCCAGCACCACTCAACGAGAGGCTAGCGGGTACACCTGGTTCTTC; CDR3 protein: CASTTQREASGYTWFF
V gene: TRBV5-1; J gene: TRBJ1-3; D gene: NA; clone size: few; CDR3 length: 15; CDR3 DNA: TGCGCCAGCACCCATGAGGCAACCTCTGGAAACACCATATATTTT; CDR3 protein: CASTHEATSGNTIYF
V gene: TRBV6-1; J gene: TRBJ2-1; D gene: TRBD2; clone size: NA; CDR3 length: 18; CDR3 DNA: TGTGCCAGCAGACGACTAGCGGGGGGAATGAGCTCCTACAATGAGCAGTTCTTC; CDR3 protein: CASRRLAGGMSSYNEQFF
V gene: TRBV28; J gene: TRBJ2-2; D gene: NA; clone size: NA; CDR3 length: 13; CDR3 DNA: TGTGCCAGCACCGGGAGGAACACCGGGGAGCTGTTTTTT; CDR3 protein: CASTGRNTGELFF
V gene: TRBV5-1; J gene: TRBJ1-4; D gene: TRBD1; clone size: NA; CDR3 length: 14; CDR3 DNA: TGCGCCAGCAGCCGGACAGGGTCTAATGAAAAACTGTTTTTT; CDR3 protein: CASSRTGSNEKLFF
V gene: TRBV4-3; J gene: TRBJ1-4; D gene: TRBD1; clone size: NA; CDR3 length: 16; CDR3 DNA: TGCGCCAGCAGCCTCGGGGGACAGATCGACGGCGAAAAACTGTTTTTT; CDR3 protein: CASSLGGQIDGEKLFF
V gene: TRBV19; J gene: TRBJ1-1; D gene: NA; clone size: NA; CDR3 length: 17; CDR3 DNA: TGTGCCAGTAGTATGAGGAAGACAGCCCAGGGGTACACTGAAGCTTTCTTT; CDR3 protein: CASSMRKTAQGYTEAFF